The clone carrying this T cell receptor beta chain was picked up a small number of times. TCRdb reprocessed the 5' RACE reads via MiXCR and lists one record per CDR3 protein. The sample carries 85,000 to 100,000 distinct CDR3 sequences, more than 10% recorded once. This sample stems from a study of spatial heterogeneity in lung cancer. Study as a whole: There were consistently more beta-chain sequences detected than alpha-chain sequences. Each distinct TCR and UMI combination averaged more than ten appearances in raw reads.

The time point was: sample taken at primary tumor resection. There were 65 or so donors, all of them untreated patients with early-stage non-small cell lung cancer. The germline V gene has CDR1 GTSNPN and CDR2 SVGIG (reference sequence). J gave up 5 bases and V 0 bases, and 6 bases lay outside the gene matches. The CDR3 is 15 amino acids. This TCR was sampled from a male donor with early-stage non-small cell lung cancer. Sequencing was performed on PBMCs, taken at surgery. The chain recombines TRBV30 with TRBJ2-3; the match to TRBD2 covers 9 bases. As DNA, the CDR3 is TGTGCCTGGAGTGTACGGGCGGGGGGGCAAGATACGCAGTATTTT. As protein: CAWSVRAGGQDTQYF.